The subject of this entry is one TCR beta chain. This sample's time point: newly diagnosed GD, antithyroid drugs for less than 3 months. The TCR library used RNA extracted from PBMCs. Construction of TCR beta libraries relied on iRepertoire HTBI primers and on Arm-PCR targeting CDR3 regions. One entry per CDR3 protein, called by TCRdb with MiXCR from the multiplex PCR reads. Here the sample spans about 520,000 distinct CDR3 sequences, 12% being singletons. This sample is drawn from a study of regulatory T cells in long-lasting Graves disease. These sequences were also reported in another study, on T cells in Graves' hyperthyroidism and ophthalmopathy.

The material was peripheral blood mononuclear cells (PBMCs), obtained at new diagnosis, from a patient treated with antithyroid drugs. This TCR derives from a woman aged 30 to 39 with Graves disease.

CDR3 region: CASRTGQNVNYGYTF. CDR3 coding DNA: TGTGCCAGCAGGACGGGACAGAATGTTAACTATGGCTACACCTTC. The gene calls are TRBV2 and TRBJ1-2, with 7 bases that match TRBD1. CDR1 SNHLY and CDR2 FYNNEI come from the germline V gene. V lost 6 bases to trimming and J lost 1 base; unmatched junction nucleotides: 8. The CDR3 extends over 15 amino acids.